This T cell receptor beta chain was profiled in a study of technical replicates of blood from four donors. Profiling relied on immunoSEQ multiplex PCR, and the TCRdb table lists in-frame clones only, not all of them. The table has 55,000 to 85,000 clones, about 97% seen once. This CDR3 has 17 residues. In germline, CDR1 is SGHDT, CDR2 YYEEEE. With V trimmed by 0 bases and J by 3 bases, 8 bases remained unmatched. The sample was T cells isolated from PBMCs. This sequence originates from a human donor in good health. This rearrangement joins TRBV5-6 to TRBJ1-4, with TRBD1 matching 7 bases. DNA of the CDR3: TGTGCCAGCAGCTTGGTCGGACAGGCCCCCCCTAATGAAAAACTGTTTTTT. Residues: CASSLVGQAPPNEKLFF.